Listed below are T cell receptor beta chains from one sample, sequenced in a study of shared clonotypes between healthy human individuals. Clones were read by immunoSEQ multiplex PCR, and TCRdb kept only the in-frame ones, dropping some. The sample has some 1 million clones; about 70% are singletons. Sequenced sample: memory CD4+ T cells sorted from blood. Receptor source: a man younger than 35 in good health. Both conserved end residues are part of each CDR3. The D gene is left open where the match is weak. Expanded clones get a size class; other rows say once, few or many, or leave the size out.

J gene	clone size	D gene	V gene	CDR3 protein	CDR3 DNA
TRBJ2-7	.	.	TRBV4-1	CASSQAPKGYEQYF	TGCGCCAGCAGCCAAGCCCCGAAGGGGTACGAGCAGTACTTC
TRBJ2-2	.	.	TRBV19	CASSRASGELFF	TGTGCCAGTAGCCGTGCATCCGGGGAGCTGTTTTTT
TRBJ1-2	many	.	TRBV28	CASRAQGQNYGYTF	TGTGCCAGCAGGGCACAGGGACAAAACTATGGCTACACCTTC
TRBJ2-7	.	.	TRBV10-1	CASSEGRASHEQYF	TGCGCCAGCAGTGAGGGCAGGGCTTCCCACGAGCAGTACTTC
TRBJ1-1	many	TRBD1	TRBV19	CASTRGGATEAFF	TGTGCCAGTACCAGGGGGGGGGCCACTGAAGCTTTCTTT
TRBJ1-5	few	.	TRBV5-1	CASSPGIGAGQPQHF	TGCGCCAGCAGCCCCGGGATTGGGGCCGGCCAGCCCCAGCATTTT
TRBJ2-5	once	.	TRBV5-1	CASSHVGGPGKETQYF	TGCGCCAGCAGTCATGTAGGGGGGCCAGGGAAAGAGACCCAGTACTTC
TRBJ2-3	once	.	TRBV25-1	CASNSGTDTQYF	TGTGCCAGCAACAGCGGCACAGATACGCAGTATTTT
TRBJ2-7	.	TRBD1	TRBV19	CASSADRVGNDQQYF	TGTGCCAGTAGTGCCGACAGGGTTGGTAACGACCAGCAGTACTTC
TRBJ1-1	.	.	TRBV5-1	CASSLVPGRRDTEAFF	TGCGCCAGCAGCCTGGTGCCGGGGCGTAGGGACACTGAAGCTTTCTTT
TRBJ1-5	.	.	TRBV15	CATSRGGASNQPQHF	TGTGCCACCAGCAGAGGAGGGGCGAGCAATCAGCCCCAGCATTTT
TRBJ2-6	.	TRBD1	TRBV28	CASRQNRGPGANVLTF	TGTGCCAGCAGACAGAACAGGGGGCCAGGGGCCAACGTCCTGACTTTC